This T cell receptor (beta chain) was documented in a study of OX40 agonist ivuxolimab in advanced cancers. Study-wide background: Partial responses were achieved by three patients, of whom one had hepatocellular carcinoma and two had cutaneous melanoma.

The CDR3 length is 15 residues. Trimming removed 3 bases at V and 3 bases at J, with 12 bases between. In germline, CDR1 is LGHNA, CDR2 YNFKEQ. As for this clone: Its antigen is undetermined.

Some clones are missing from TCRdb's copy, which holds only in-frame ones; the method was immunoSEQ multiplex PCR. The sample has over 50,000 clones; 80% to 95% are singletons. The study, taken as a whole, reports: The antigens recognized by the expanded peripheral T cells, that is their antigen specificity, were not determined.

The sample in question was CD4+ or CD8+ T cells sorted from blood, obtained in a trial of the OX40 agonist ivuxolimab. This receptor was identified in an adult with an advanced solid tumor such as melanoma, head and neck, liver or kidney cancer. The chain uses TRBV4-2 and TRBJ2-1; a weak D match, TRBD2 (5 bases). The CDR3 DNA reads TGTGCCAGCAGCCATGGGAGTACGGGCTACAATGAGCAGTTCTTC. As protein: CASSHGSTGYNEQFF.